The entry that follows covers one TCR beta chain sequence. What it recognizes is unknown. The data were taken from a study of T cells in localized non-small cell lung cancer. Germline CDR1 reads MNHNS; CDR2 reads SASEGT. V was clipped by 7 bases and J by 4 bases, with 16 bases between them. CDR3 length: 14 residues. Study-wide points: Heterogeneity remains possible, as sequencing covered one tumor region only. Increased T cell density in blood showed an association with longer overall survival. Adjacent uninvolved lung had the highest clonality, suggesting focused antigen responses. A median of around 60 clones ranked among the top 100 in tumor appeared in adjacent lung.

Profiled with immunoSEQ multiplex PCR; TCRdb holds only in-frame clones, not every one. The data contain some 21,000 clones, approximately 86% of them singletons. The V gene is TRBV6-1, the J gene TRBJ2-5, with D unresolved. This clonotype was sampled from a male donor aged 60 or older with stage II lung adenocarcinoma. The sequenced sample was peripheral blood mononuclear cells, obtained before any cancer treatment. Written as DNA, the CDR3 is TGTGCCAGCATCCGAGACCTGGGCCCAGAGACCCAGTACTTC. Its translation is CASIRDLGPETQYF.